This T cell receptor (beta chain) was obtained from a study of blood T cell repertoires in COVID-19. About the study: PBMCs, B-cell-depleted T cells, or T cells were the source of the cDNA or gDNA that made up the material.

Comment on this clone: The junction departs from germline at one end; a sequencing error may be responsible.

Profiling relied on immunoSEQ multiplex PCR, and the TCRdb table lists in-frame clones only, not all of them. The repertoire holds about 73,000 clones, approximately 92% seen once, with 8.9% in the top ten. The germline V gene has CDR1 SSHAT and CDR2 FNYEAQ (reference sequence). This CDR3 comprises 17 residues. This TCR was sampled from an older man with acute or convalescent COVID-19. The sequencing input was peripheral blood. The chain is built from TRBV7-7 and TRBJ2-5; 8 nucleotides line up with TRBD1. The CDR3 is CASSLRRRTGGEETQYF. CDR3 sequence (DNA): TGTGCTAGCAGCTTAAGGAGGAGAACAGGGGGAGAAGAGACCCAGTACTTC.